Shown below are 2 T cell receptor beta chains from a single sample sequenced in a study of blood T cell repertoires in COVID-19. The assay was immunoSEQ multiplex PCR, and TCRdb's table has in-frame clones only and misses some. Among some 200,000 clones, under 90% were seen once, and the ten largest hold approximately 5.9%. Sequenced sample: peripheral blood. The origin of the receptors is a man older than 75 with acute or convalescent COVID-19.

The chain links TRBV5-1 to TRBJ2-7; 11 nucleotides align to TRBD1. Germline-derived CDR1 and CDR2 are SGHRS and YFSETQ. V lost 5 bases, J lost 6 bases, and 10 bases stayed unmatched. This CDR3 has 15 amino acids. CDR3 sequence reads: CASRGDRGTPVEQYF. In DNA, the CDR3 is TGCGCCAGCAGGGGGGACAGGGGGACCCCTGTCGAGCAGTACTTC.

This chain uses TRBV7-2 with TRBJ1-2; a possible D gene is TRBD1 (6 bases). This CDR3 region has 13 residues. CDR1 is SGHTA and CDR2 is FQGNSA in the germline V gene. V lost 4 bases, J lost 3 bases, and 9 bases lay in between. The CDR3 nucleotides are TGTGCCAGCAGCTCCACAGGGCACTATGGCTACACCTTC. Encoded protein: CASSSTGHYGYTF.